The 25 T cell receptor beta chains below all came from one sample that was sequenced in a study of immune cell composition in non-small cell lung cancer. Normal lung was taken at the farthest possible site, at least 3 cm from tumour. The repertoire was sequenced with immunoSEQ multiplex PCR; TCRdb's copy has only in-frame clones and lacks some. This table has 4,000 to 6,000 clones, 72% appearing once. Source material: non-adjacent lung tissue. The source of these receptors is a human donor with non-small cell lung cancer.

CDR3 region: CASSVASGRAGSETQYF. The CDR3 coding sequence is TGTGCCAGCAGCGTAGCTAGCGGGAGGGCCGGCTCGGAGACCCAGTACTTC. The rearrangement links TRBV9 to TRBJ2-5; 12 bases are shared with TRBD2. V shed 0 bases, J shed 5 bases, and the junction held 8 bases outside the gene matches. Germline V gene data show CDR1 as SGDLS and CDR2 as YYNGEE. This CDR3 comprises 17 residues.

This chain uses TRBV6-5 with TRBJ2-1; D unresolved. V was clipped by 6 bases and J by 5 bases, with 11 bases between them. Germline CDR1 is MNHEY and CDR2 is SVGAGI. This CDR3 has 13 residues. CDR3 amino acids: CASSPRSNNEQFF. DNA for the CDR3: TGTGCCAGCAGCCCTAGGAGTAACAATGAGCAGTTCTTC.

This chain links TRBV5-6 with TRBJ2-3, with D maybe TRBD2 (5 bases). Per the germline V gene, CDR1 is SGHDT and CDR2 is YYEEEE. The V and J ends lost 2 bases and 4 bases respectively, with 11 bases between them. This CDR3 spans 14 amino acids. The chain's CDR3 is CASSFEGGPDTQYF. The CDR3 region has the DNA TGTGCCAGCAGCTTCGAAGGAGGACCAGATACGCAGTATTTT.

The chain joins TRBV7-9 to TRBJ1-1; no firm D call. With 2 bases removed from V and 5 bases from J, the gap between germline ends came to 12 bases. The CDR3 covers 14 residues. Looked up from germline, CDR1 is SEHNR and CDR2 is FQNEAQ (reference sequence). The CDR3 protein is CASSLILSITEAFF. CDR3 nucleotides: TGTGCCAGCAGCTTAATCTTGTCTATAACTGAAGCTTTCTTT.

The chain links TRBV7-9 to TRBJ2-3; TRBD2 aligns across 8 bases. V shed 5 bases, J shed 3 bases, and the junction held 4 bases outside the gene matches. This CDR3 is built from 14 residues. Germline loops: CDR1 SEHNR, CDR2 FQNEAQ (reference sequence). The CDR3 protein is CASSTGGGTDTQYF. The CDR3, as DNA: TGTGCCAGCAGCACGGGGGGGGGTACAGATACGCAGTATTTT.

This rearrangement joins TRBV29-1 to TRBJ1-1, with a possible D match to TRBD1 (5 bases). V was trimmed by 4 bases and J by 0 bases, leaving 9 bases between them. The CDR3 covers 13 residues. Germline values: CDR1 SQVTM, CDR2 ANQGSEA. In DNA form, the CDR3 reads TGCAGCGTTGGATCAGGGATGAACACTGAAGCTTTCTTT. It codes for CSVGSGMNTEAFF.

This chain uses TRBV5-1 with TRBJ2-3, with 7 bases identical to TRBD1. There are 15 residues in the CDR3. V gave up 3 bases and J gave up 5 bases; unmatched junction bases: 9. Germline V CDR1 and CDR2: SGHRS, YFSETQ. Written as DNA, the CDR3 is TGCGCCAGCAGCTCGGGACAGCCAGGAGGAGATACGCAGTATTTT. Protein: CASSSGQPGGDTQYF.

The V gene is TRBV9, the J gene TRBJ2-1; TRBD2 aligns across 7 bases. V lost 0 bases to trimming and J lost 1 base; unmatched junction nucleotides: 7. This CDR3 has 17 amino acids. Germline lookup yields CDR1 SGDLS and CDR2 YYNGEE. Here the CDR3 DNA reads TGTGCCAGCAGCGTAGAACGGAGGACTAGTTCCTACAATGAGCAGTTCTTC. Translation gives CASSVERRTSSYNEQFF.

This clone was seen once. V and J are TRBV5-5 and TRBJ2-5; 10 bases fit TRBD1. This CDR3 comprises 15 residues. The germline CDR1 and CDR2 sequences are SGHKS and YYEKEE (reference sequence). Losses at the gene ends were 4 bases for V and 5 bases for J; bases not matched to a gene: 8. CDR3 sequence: CASSKWGTGDETQYF. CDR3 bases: TGTGCCAGCAGCAAATGGGGGACAGGGGACGAGACCCAGTACTTC.

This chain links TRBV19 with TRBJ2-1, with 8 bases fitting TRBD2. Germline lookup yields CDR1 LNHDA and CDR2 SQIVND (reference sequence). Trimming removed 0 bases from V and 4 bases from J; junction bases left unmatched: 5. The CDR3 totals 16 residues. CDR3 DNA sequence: TGTGCCAGTAGTATAGAGGGAGCGGGGGAATACAATGAGCAGTTCTTC. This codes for CASSIEGAGEYNEQFF.

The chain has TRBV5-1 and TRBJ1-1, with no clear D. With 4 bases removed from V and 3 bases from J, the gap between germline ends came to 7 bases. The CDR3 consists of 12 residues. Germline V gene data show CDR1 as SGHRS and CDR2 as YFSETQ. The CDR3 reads CASSTGDTEAFF. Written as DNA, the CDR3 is TGCGCCAGCAGCACCGGGGACACTGAAGCTTTCTTT.

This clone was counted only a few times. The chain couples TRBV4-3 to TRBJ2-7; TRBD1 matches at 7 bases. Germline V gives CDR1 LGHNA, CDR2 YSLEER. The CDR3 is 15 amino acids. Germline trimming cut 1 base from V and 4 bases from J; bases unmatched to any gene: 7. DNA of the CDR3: TGCGCCAGCAGCCAAGCCTCGCAGGGGGTTTACGAGCAGTACTTC. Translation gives CASSQASQGVYEQYF.

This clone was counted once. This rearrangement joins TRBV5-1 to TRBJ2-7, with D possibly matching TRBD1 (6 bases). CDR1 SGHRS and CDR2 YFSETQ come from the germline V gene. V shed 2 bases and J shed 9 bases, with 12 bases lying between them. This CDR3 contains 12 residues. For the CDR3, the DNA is TGCGCCAGCAGCTTTGACAGGTCGTGGCAGTACTTC. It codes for CASSFDRSWQYF.

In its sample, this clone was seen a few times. CDR3 region: CASSSRGGTNTEAFF. The CDR3 region has the DNA TGTGCCAGCAGCTCTAGGGGGGGAACGAACACTGAAGCTTTCTTT. The chain carries TRBV11-2 and TRBJ1-1, with D possibly matching TRBD1 (6 bases). Germline V gives CDR1 SGHAT, CDR2 FQNNGV. Trimming pared 4 bases from V and 1 base from J, leaving 13 bases between. The length of the CDR3 is 15 residues. Filled out from reference TRBV11-2 and TRBJ1-1, the complete variable domain reads EAGVAQSPRYKIIEKRQSVAFWCNPISGHATLYWYQQILGQGPKLLIQFQNNGVVDDSQLPKDRFSAERLKGVDSTLKIQPAKLEDSAVYLCASSSRGGTNTEAFFGQGTRLTVV.

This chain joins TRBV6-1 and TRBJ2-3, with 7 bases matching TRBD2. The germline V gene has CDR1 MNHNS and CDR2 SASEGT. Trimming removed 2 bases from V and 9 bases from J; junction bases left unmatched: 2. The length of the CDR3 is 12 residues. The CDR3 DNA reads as TGTGCCAGCAGTGAACTGGGGGGGACGCAGTATTTT. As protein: CASSELGGTQYF.

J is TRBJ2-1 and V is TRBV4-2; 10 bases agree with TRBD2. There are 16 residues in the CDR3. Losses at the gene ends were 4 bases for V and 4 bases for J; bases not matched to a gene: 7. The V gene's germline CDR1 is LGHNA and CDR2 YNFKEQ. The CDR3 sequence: CASSPRLLAGYNEQFF. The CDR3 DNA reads TGTGCCAGCAGCCCCCGCCTACTAGCGGGGTACAATGAGCAGTTCTTC.

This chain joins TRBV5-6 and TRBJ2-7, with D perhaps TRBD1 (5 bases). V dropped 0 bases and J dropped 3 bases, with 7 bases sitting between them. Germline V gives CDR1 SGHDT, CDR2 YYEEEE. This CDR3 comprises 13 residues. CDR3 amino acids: CASSLGQNYEQYF. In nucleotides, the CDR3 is TGTGCCAGCAGCTTGGGACAGAACTACGAGCAGTACTTC. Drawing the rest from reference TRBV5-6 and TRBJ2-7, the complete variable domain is DAGVTQSPTHLIKTRGQQVTLRCSPKSGHDTVSWYQQALGQGPQFIFQYYEEEERQRGNFPDRFSGHQFPNYSSELNVNALLLGDSALYLCASSLGQNYEQYFGPGTRLTVT.

CDR3 loop: CASSSRLDAYEQYF. The DNA of the CDR3 is TGTGCCAGCAGCTCCAGACTAGACGCCTACGAGCAGTACTTC. The chain has TRBV5-4 and TRBJ2-7; a weak D match, TRBD2 (6 bases). Between the trimmed V and J ends, which lost 3 bases and 2 bases, there was a span of 12 bases. This CDR3 comprises 14 residues. The germline V gene encodes CDR1 SGHNT and CDR2 YYREEE (reference sequence).

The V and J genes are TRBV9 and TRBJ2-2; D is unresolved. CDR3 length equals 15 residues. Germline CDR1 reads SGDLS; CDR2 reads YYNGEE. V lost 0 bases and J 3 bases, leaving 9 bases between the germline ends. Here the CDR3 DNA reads TGTGCCAGCAGCGTAGGCCCAGCGTACACCGGGGAGCTGTTTTTT. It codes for CASSVGPAYTGELFF.

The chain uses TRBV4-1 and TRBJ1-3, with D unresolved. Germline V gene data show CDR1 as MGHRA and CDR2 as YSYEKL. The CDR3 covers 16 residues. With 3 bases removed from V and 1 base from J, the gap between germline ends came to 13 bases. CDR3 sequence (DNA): TGCGCCAGCAGCCACTCGTTCCGGGGATCTGGAAACACCATATATTTT. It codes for CASSHSFRGSGNTIYF.

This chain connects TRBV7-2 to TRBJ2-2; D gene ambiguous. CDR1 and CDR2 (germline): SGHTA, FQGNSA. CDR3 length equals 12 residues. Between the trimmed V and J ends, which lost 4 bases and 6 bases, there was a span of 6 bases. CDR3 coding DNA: TGTGCCAGCAGCTCCAACTCCGGGGAGCTGTTTTTT. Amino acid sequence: CASSSNSGELFF.

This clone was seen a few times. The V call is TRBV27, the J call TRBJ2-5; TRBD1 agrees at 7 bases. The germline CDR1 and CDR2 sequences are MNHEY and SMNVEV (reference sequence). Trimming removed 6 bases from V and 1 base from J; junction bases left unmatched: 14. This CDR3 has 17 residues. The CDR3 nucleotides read TGTGCCAGCAGCAGACGGACCCCGGCAGGGGGCCAAGAGACCCAGTACTTC. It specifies CASSRRTPAGGQETQYF.

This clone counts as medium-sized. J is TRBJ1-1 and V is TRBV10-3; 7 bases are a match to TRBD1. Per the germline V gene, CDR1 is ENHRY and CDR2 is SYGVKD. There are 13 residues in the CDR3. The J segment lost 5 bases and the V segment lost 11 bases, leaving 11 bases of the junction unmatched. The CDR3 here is CAGKTGSGTEAFF. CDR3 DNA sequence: TGTGCCGGAAAGACAGGGAGTGGGACTGAAGCTTTCTTT.

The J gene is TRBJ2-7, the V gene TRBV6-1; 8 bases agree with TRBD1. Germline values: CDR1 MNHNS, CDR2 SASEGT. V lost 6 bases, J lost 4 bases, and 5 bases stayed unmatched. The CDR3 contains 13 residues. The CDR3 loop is CASSRTGRYEQYF. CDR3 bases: TGTGCCAGCAGCCGGACAGGGAGGTACGAGCAGTACTTC.

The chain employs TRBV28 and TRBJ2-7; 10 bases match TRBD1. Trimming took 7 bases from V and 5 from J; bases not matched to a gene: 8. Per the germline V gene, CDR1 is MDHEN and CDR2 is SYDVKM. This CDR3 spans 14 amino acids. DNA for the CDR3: TGTGCCAGCAATACCGGGACAGGGGTTCACGAGCAGTACTTC. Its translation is CASNTGTGVHEQYF.